The source of this T cell receptor beta chain is a study of PD-1 blockade in classical Hodgkin lymphoma. General study results and limits: In CD4+ cells, TCR diversity went up significantly by C4D1, but in CD8+ cells it did not. Complete responders matched newly diagnosed patients in baseline diversity. After ASCT, patients who started nivolumab under 1 year later were excluded.

In regard to this clone: As yet, its antigen is unknown.

The repertoire was sequenced with immunoSEQ multiplex PCR; TCRdb's copy has only in-frame clones and lacks some. The table shows 50,000 to 65,000 clones, with about 90% occurring only once. Time point in this sample: cycle 4 day 1 (C4D1), after more than five weeks of nivolumab. Every patient experienced relapse after autologous stem cell transplantation, and brentuximab vedotin exposure varied. Complete response, partial response or progressive disease constituted the best response categories observed. Sequences were derived from peripheral blood mononuclear cells (PBMCs), sampled before the fourth cycle of nivolumab. The TCR was taken from a human donor with classical Hodgkin lymphoma.

As DNA, the CDR3 is TGTGCCAGCAGCTATGGGGCAACTAATGAAAAACTGTTTTTT. Its protein is CASSYGATNEKLFF. The rearrangement links TRBV5-4 to TRBJ1-4; D unresolved. The CDR3 is 14 amino acids. With 3 bases removed from V and 0 bases from J, the gap between germline ends came to 6 bases. Germline V gives CDR1 SGHNT, CDR2 YYREEE (reference sequence).